These T cell receptor beta chains were read from a single sample in a study of blood T cell repertoires in COVID-19. The protocol was immunoSEQ multiplex PCR, while the TCRdb copy is restricted to in-frame clones and leaves out a portion. The sample carries around 700,000 clones, 75% to 90% recorded once. The sample was peripheral blood. These receptor sequences come from a young woman with acute or convalescent COVID-19. Each CDR3 is given with its conserved first and last residue. Each record gives: V gene, J gene, D gene, clone size, CDR3 protein, CDR3 DNA. The D gene is left open where the match is weak. Where a row states a size, it is once, few, many or the class of an expanded clone; other rows omit it.

v_gene: TRBV3-1/TRBV3-2
j_gene: TRBJ2-6
d_gene: .
abundance: .
CDR3aa: CASSQDGGAASGANVLTF
CDR3nt: TGTGCCAGCAGCCAAGATGGGGGGGCCGCCTCTGGGGCCAACGTCCTGACTTTC

v_gene: TRBV7-2
j_gene: TRBJ2-5
d_gene: .
abundance: .
CDR3aa: CASSVQGSGAKETQYF
CDR3nt: TGTGCCAGCAGCGTGCAGGGTAGCGGAGCCAAAGAGACCCAGTACTTC

v_gene: TRBV3-1/TRBV3-2
j_gene: TRBJ1-5
d_gene: .
abundance: once
CDR3aa: CASSQVVAFRSNQPQHF
CDR3nt: TGTGCCAGCAGCCAAGTAGTCGCGTTTCGGAGCAATCAGCCCCAGCATTTT

v_gene: TRBV19
j_gene: TRBJ1-2
d_gene: .
abundance: .
CDR3aa: CASSMRERGYTF
CDR3nt: TGTGCCAGTAGTATGAGGGAACGAGGCTACACCTTC

v_gene: TRBV14
j_gene: TRBJ1-6
d_gene: .
abundance: .
CDR3aa: CASSQYSGYNSPLHF
CDR3nt: TGTGCCAGCAGCCAATATTCAGGGTATAATTCACCCCTCCACTTT

v_gene: TRBV6-5
j_gene: TRBJ1-3
d_gene: .
abundance: .
CDR3aa: CASNAGGVGGDTIYF
CDR3nt: TGTGCCAGCAATGCTGGAGGGGTGGGGGGGGACACCATATATTTT

v_gene: TRBV24-1
j_gene: TRBJ1-2
d_gene: TRBD1
abundance: .
CDR3aa: CVTQGQSENGYTF
CDR3nt: TGTGTCACCCAGGGACAGTCCGAAAATGGCTACACCTTC

v_gene: TRBV11-2
j_gene: TRBJ1-1
d_gene: .
abundance: .
CDR3aa: CASRSPTRQNTEAFF
CDR3nt: TGTGCCAGCAGGTCCCCTACGCGGCAGAACACTGAAGCTTTCTTT

v_gene: TRBV3-1/TRBV3-2
j_gene: TRBJ2-2
d_gene: TRBD2
abundance: .
CDR3aa: CASSSREGAGELFF
CDR3nt: TGTGCCAGCAGCTCCCGGGAGGGGGCCGGGGAGCTGTTTTTT

v_gene: TRBV6-7
j_gene: TRBJ2-7
d_gene: TRBD1
abundance: .
CDR3aa: CASSFPDRAYNYEQYF
CDR3nt: TGTGCCAGCAGTTTCCCGGACAGGGCGTATAACTACGAGCAGTACTTC

v_gene: TRBV4-1
j_gene: TRBJ2-7
d_gene: .
abundance: .
CDR3aa: CASSPSGEFREQYF
CDR3nt: TGCGCCAGCAGCCCGTCCGGTGAGTTTCGCGAGCAGTACTTC

v_gene: TRBV3-1/TRBV3-2
j_gene: TRBJ2-1
d_gene: TRBD1
abundance: .
CDR3aa: CASSPTNRGPSTYNEQFF
CDR3nt: TGTGCCAGCAGCCCAACCAACAGGGGGCCTTCCACCTACAATGAGCAGTTCTTC

v_gene: TRBV2
j_gene: TRBJ1-2
d_gene: TRBD1
abundance: .
CDR3aa: CASRGTGDALYGYTF
CDR3nt: TGTGCCAGCAGGGGGACAGGAGACGCCCTCTATGGCTACACCTTC

v_gene: TRBV10-2
j_gene: TRBJ1-5
d_gene: TRBD1
abundance: .
CDR3aa: CASSESQGDLSNQPQHF
CDR3nt: TGCGCCAGCAGTGAGTCCCAGGGGGATCTAAGCAATCAGCCCCAGCATTTT

v_gene: TRBV6-1
j_gene: TRBJ2-7
d_gene: .
abundance: .
CDR3aa: CASSEGQGSHEQYF
CDR3nt: TGTGCCAGCAGTGAAGGGCAGGGCTCCCACGAGCAGTACTTC

v_gene: TRBV5-1
j_gene: TRBJ2-7
d_gene: TRBD1
abundance: .
CDR3aa: CASSLRSGGELAYEQYF
CDR3nt: TGCGCCAGCAGCTTGAGGTCAGGGGGCGAATTAGCCTACGAGCAGTACTTC

v_gene: TRBV6-5
j_gene: TRBJ1-2
d_gene: TRBD1
abundance: .
CDR3aa: CASRRTGTNYGYTF
CDR3nt: TGTGCCAGCAGAAGGACAGGAACTAACTATGGCTACACCTTC

v_gene: TRBV20-1
j_gene: TRBJ1-1
d_gene: .
abundance: .
CDR3aa: CSARGNTEAFF
CDR3nt: TGCAGTGCTCGGGGAAACACTGAAGCTTTCTTT

v_gene: TRBV5-5
j_gene: TRBJ2-3
d_gene: .
abundance: .
CDR3aa: CASSLSLSNIYDTQYF
CDR3nt: TGTGCCAGCAGCTTGAGTCTGTCAAATATCTACGATACGCAGTATTTT

v_gene: TRBV27
j_gene: TRBJ1-1
d_gene: .
abundance: .
CDR3aa: CASSLSGTQLSNTEAFF
CDR3nt: TGTGCCAGCAGTTTATCGGGGACACAGCTTTCAAACACTGAAGCTTTCTTT

v_gene: TRBV20-1
j_gene: TRBJ1-1
d_gene: .
abundance: .
CDR3aa: CSAIDFRASRPEAFF
CDR3nt: TGCAGTGCTATTGATTTTCGCGCGAGCCGCCCTGAAGCTTTCTTT

v_gene: TRBV7-2
j_gene: TRBJ1-5
d_gene: .
abundance: .
CDR3aa: CASSPGRGIQPQHF
CDR3nt: TGTGCCAGCAGCCCCGGAAGGGGGATTCAGCCCCAGCATTTT

v_gene: TRBV5-1
j_gene: TRBJ2-7
d_gene: .
abundance: .
CDR3aa: CASSLGQATYEQYF
CDR3nt: TGCGCCAGCAGCTTGGGACAGGCCACCTACGAGCAGTACTTC

v_gene: TRBV6-2/TRBV6-3
j_gene: TRBJ1-5
d_gene: .
abundance: .
CDR3aa: CASTPHLGGQRSNQPQHF
CDR3nt: TGTGCCAGCACCCCTCACCTGGGGGGGCAAAGGAGCAATCAGCCCCAGCATTTT

v_gene: TRBV6-6
j_gene: TRBJ1-2
d_gene: .
abundance: .
CDR3aa: CATTRDFYGYTF
CDR3nt: TGTGCCACCACCCGGGACTTCTATGGCTACACCTTC

v_gene: TRBV9
j_gene: TRBJ2-7
d_gene: TRBD1
abundance: .
CDR3aa: CASSPGQAYSYEQYF
CDR3nt: TGTGCCAGCAGCCCGGGACAGGCTTACTCCTACGAGCAGTACTTC

v_gene: TRBV3-1/TRBV3-2
j_gene: TRBJ2-5
d_gene: .
abundance: .
CDR3aa: CASTGRGQETQYF
CDR3nt: TGTGCCAGCACGGGCAGGGGTCAAGAGACCCAGTACTTC

v_gene: TRBV12-3/TRBV12-4
j_gene: TRBJ1-5
d_gene: .
abundance: .
CDR3aa: CASSKNQPQHF
CDR3nt: TGTGCCAGCAGCAAAAATCAGCCCCAGCATTTT

v_gene: TRBV12-3/TRBV12-4
j_gene: TRBJ2-7
d_gene: .
abundance: .
CDR3aa: CASSLRSYEQYF
CDR3nt: TGTGCCAGCAGTCTCCGTTCCTACGAGCAGTACTTC

v_gene: TRBV3-1/TRBV3-2
j_gene: TRBJ1-2
d_gene: .
abundance: .
CDR3aa: CASSQGVYGYTF
CDR3nt: TGTGCCAGCAGCCAAGGAGTTTATGGCTACACCTTC

v_gene: TRBV21-1
j_gene: TRBJ2-1
d_gene: .
abundance: .
CDR3aa: CASSKSIGNNEQFF
CDR3nt: TGTGCCAGCAGCAAATCAATCGGTAACAATGAGCAGTTCTTC

v_gene: TRBV5-8
j_gene: TRBJ1-3
d_gene: .
abundance: .
CDR3aa: CASSLLGNTIYF
CDR3nt: TGTGCCAGCAGCCTTTTGGGAAACACCATATATTTT

v_gene: TRBV5-6
j_gene: TRBJ1-5
d_gene: .
abundance: .
CDR3aa: CASSLRGKPQPQHF
CDR3nt: TGTGCCAGCAGCTTGCGGGGGAAGCCCCAGCCCCAGCATTTT

v_gene: TRBV5-1
j_gene: TRBJ2-1
d_gene: .
abundance: .
CDR3aa: CASSLETGTRTYNEQFF
CDR3nt: TGCGCCAGCAGCTTAGAAACCGGGACAAGAACCTACAATGAGCAGTTCTTC

v_gene: TRBV28
j_gene: TRBJ1-2
d_gene: TRBD1
abundance: few
CDR3aa: CASSWGQGVTGYTF
CDR3nt: TGTGCCAGCAGTTGGGGACAGGGGGTTACGGGCTACACCTTC

v_gene: TRBV5-6
j_gene: TRBJ2-7
d_gene: TRBD2
abundance: .
CDR3aa: CASSLGLGHYEQYF
CDR3nt: TGTGCCAGCAGCCTAGGACTAGGCCACTACGAGCAGTACTTC

v_gene: TRBV14
j_gene: TRBJ1-2
d_gene: .
abundance: .
CDR3aa: CASSQGRPYGYTF
CDR3nt: TGTGCCAGCAGCCAAGGCAGGCCCTATGGCTACACCTTC

v_gene: TRBV13
j_gene: TRBJ2-7
d_gene: .
abundance: .
CDR3aa: CASSFGRSYEQYF
CDR3nt: TGTGCCAGCAGCTTCGGCAGGTCCTACGAGCAGTACTTC

v_gene: TRBV7-9
j_gene: TRBJ2-3
d_gene: TRBD1
abundance: .
CDR3aa: CASRQPGQGITDTQYF
CDR3nt: TGTGCCAGCAGACAACCGGGACAGGGTATTACAGATACGCAGTATTTT

v_gene: TRBV5-1
j_gene: TRBJ2-7
d_gene: TRBD1
abundance: once
CDR3aa: CASREGQGNEQYF
CDR3nt: TGCGCCAGCAGGGAGGGACAGGGGAACGAGCAGTACTTC

v_gene: TRBV5-1
j_gene: TRBJ2-2
d_gene: .
abundance: .
CDR3aa: CASSLAGVITGELFF
CDR3nt: TGCGCCAGCAGCTTGGCCGGGGTGATCACCGGGGAGCTGTTTTTT

v_gene: TRBV27
j_gene: TRBJ2-7
d_gene: TRBD2
abundance: .
CDR3aa: CASSWGLAFHEQYF
CDR3nt: TGTGCCAGCAGTTGGGGACTAGCATTCCACGAGCAGTACTTC

v_gene: TRBV6-5
j_gene: TRBJ1-2
d_gene: .
abundance: .
CDR3aa: CASSYRRGGYTF
CDR3nt: TGTGCCAGCAGTTACCGGCGGGGGGGCTACACCTTC

v_gene: TRBV10-3
j_gene: TRBJ1-6
d_gene: .
abundance: .
CDR3aa: CAIGTNYNSPLHF
CDR3nt: TGTGCCATTGGGACAAATTATAATTCACCCCTCCACTTT

v_gene: TRBV4-3
j_gene: TRBJ2-6
d_gene: .
abundance: .
CDR3aa: CASSQDPGNSGANVLTF
CDR3nt: TGCGCCAGCAGCCAAGATCCAGGGAACTCTGGGGCCAACGTCCTGACTTTC

v_gene: TRBV3-1/TRBV3-2
j_gene: TRBJ2-2
d_gene: TRBD1
abundance: .
CDR3aa: CAGLLQGTTGELFF
CDR3nt: TGTGCCGGGCTTTTACAGGGGACCACCGGGGAGCTGTTTTTT

v_gene: TRBV7-9
j_gene: TRBJ1-1
d_gene: .
abundance: .
CDR3aa: CASSLAEIEAFF
CDR3nt: TGTGCCAGCAGCTTGGCGGAAATTGAAGCTTTCTTT

v_gene: TRBV19
j_gene: TRBJ1-5
d_gene: TRBD1
abundance: .
CDR3aa: CASSSGAGPRQGSYF
CDR3nt: TGTGCCAGTAGTAGCGGGGCCGGGCCGCGACAGGGGTCCTATTTT

v_gene: TRBV6-5
j_gene: TRBJ2-7
d_gene: TRBD2
abundance: .
CDR3aa: CASRGLAVNEQYF
CDR3nt: TGTGCCAGCAGGGGACTAGCGGTAAACGAGCAGTACTTC

v_gene: TRBV6-5
j_gene: TRBJ2-1
d_gene: .
abundance: .
CDR3aa: CASSSRDTINNEQFF
CDR3nt: TGTGCCAGCAGTTCCCGGGACACGATTAACAATGAGCAGTTCTTC

v_gene: TRBV4-3
j_gene: TRBJ1-2
d_gene: .
abundance: .
CDR3aa: CASSQFGGGYGYTF
CDR3nt: TGCGCCAGCAGCCAATTCGGCGGAGGTTATGGCTACACCTTC

v_gene: TRBV5-1
j_gene: TRBJ1-2
d_gene: .
abundance: .
CDR3aa: CASSLVWQGYGYTF
CDR3nt: TGCGCCAGCAGCTTGGTGTGGCAGGGATATGGCTACACCTTC

v_gene: TRBV30
j_gene: TRBJ2-5
d_gene: .
abundance: .
CDR3aa: CAWSVKETQYF
CDR3nt: TGTGCCTGGAGTGTTAAAGAGACCCAGTACTTC

v_gene: TRBV10-3
j_gene: TRBJ1-2
d_gene: TRBD1
abundance: .
CDR3aa: CAISVLEGQGANYGYTF
CDR3nt: TGTGCCATCAGTGTATTAGAGGGACAGGGGGCTAACTATGGCTACACCTTC

v_gene: TRBV7-4
j_gene: TRBJ1-5
d_gene: TRBD1
abundance: .
CDR3aa: CASSPGTGGFNQPQHF
CDR3nt: TGTGCCAGCAGCCCGGGGACAGGGGGGTTCAATCAGCCCCAGCATTTT

v_gene: TRBV12-5
j_gene: TRBJ1-1
d_gene: .
abundance: once
CDR3aa: CASGPGSPNTEAFF
CDR3nt: TGTGCTAGTGGCCCGGGGTCTCCCAACACTGAAGCTTTCTTT

v_gene: TRBV7-9
j_gene: TRBJ1-6
d_gene: .
abundance: .
CDR3aa: CASRRGGSSYNSPLHF
CDR3nt: TGTGCCAGCAGGCGAGGGGGTAGTTCCTATAATTCACCCCTCCACTTT